Shown below are 8 T cell receptor beta chains from a single sample sequenced in a study of glioma-infiltrating T cells. TCR alpha and beta CDR3 regions were amplified from RNA using iRepertoire nested multiplex PCR. TCRdb independently ran MiXCR on the multiplex PCR reads; one entry per CDR3 protein. The profile shows approximately 110,000 distinct CDR3 sequences, around 23% of them singletons. Sequences were obtained from glioma tissue, nonneoplastic brain tissue, or PBMCs (not recorded which). Source of these receptors: a human donor with low-grade glioma or glioblastoma, undergoing nonglioma brain surgery, or in good health (not recorded which).

This clonotype showed up just a few times. The V and J genes are TRBV4-3 and TRBJ1-4; maybe TRBD1 (5 bases). V was trimmed by 6 bases and J by 5 bases, leaving 16 bases between them. In germline, CDR1 is LGHNA, CDR2 YSLEER. The CDR3 runs 15 residues. The CDR3 reads CASRNAGTENEKLFF. The CDR3, as DNA: TGCGCCAGCAGGAACGCCGGGACCGAGAATGAAAAACTGTTTTTT.

Many counts were recorded for this clonotype. V is TRBV19 and J is TRBJ2-7; D is undetermined. The ends were cut back, 5 bases at V and 1 base at J, with 9 bases in the middle. Germline lookup yields CDR1 LNHDA and CDR2 SQIVND (reference sequence). This CDR3 comprises 13 residues. CDR3 in amino acids: CASSVQGSYEQYF. As DNA, the CDR3 is TGTGCCAGTAGTGTCCAAGGTTCCTACGAGCAGTACTTC.

This clonotype was seen ten or more times. The chain links TRBV7-9 to TRBJ1-2; TRBD1 agrees at 7 bases. The V and J ends lost 4 bases and 6 bases, in that order; junction bases with no gene match: 8. The CDR3 runs to 14 residues. Germline CDR1 is SEHNR and CDR2 is FQNEAQ (reference sequence). The CDR3 region is CASSSLGQYNGYTF. In DNA, the CDR3 is TGTGCCAGCAGCTCACTGGGACAGTACAATGGCTACACCTTC.

This clonotype was detected ten times or more. The J gene is TRBJ2-3, the V gene TRBV7-3; the D is unclear. The CDR3 is 13 amino acids. V was pared by 5 bases and J by 3 bases, with 9 bases between. Germline V gives CDR1 SGHTA, CDR2 FQGTGA. The CDR3 DNA reads as TGTGCCAGCAGCAAGTGGCAGACAGATACGCAGTATTTT. Translating gives CASSKWQTDTQYF.

This clonotype has a handful of counts. This rearrangement joins TRBV29-1 to TRBJ2-7; D not resolved. Between the trimmed V and J ends, which lost 0 bases and 0 bases, there was a span of 3 bases. From germline, CDR1 is SQVTM and CDR2 ANQGSEA. CDR3 length: 12 residues. The CDR3 sequence is CSVEDPSYEQYF. In DNA, the CDR3 is TGCAGCGTTGAAGATCCCTCCTACGAGCAGTACTTC.

At least ten counts were recorded for this clonotype. CDR3: CASSEWLLISYEQYF. The CDR3 nucleotides read TGTGCCAGCAGTGAATGGTTACTAATCTCCTACGAGCAGTACTTC. The chain couples TRBV6-1 to TRBJ2-7, with D unresolved. The CDR3 consists of 15 residues. V lost 2 bases, J lost 0 bases, and 11 bases lay in between. Germline CDR1 MNHNS, CDR2 SASEGT.

This clonotype was seen many times. This sequence joins TRBV6-6 and TRBJ1-5; D gene ambiguous. Trimming removed 0 bases from V and 4 bases from J, with 7 bases in between. Germline V CDR1 and CDR2: MNHNY, SVGAGI (reference sequence). The CDR3 runs to 14 residues. CDR3 residues: CASSYSSNNQPQHF. The DNA of the CDR3 is TGTGCCAGCAGTTACTCGTCCAATAATCAGCCCCAGCATTTT.

This clonotype was detected ten times or more. The chain employs TRBV7-6 and TRBJ2-1, with D possibly TRBD2 on 5 matching bases. Germline CDR1 SGHVS, CDR2 FNYEAQ. V lost 1 base, J lost 0 bases, and 7 bases lay in between. The CDR3 is 15 amino acids. The CDR3 is CASSLGESSYNEQFF. Written as DNA, the CDR3 is TGTGCCAGCAGCTTAGGGGAGAGCTCCTACAATGAGCAGTTCTTC.